This T cell receptor beta chain was documented in a study of brain T cells in children with intractable seizures. Whole-study findings and limits: Pre-surgery blood may have been undersampled, hiding some clones.

Some clones are missing from TCRdb's copy, which holds only in-frame ones; the method was immunoSEQ multiplex PCR. The sample holds around 340,000 clones, about 93% seen once. As regards this clone: Its specificity is unknown.

The CDR3 has 15 amino acids. With 4 bases clipped from V and 5 bases from J, the junction kept 7 bases outside the gene matches. Per germline, CDR1 SGHVS and CDR2 FQNEAQ. Noted time point: blood from clinic visit 5 months post-surgery; TSC patient then seizure free. The sequenced cases were selected for having the highest brain T cell transcript signatures. Patients received at least one anti-epileptic drug before surgery. Sequencing was performed on peripheral blood, taken 4 to 5 months after surgery. The rearrangement joins TRBV7-8 to TRBJ1-4; TRBD1 agrees at 7 bases. The source of this sequence is a boy less than two years old with tuberous sclerosis and intractable seizures. The CDR3 protein is CASSYRDSRNEKLFF. The CDR3 coding sequence is TGTGCCAGCAGCTACAGGGACAGTAGAAATGAAAAACTGTTTTTT.